This T cell receptor (beta chain) was observed in a study of cytomegalovirus exposure and HLA in healthy donors. Findings and limits, study-wide: Later analysis showed most CMV-associated TCR beta chains appearing HLA-restricted. A reported reduction in N-insertions relative to the 666-donor mean was seen in an Asian-associated ancestry cluster in a later analysis.

In the case of this clone: Its antigen is currently unknown.

Germline V gene data show CDR1 as MNHEY and CDR2 as SMNVEV (reference sequence). The germline V and J ends were trimmed by 0 bases and 5 bases, with 13 bases remaining between them. This CDR3 has 15 residues. The PCR employed 60 Vbeta primers together with 13 Jbeta primers. The data were produced by immunoSEQ multiplex PCR, yet TCRdb's version contains in-frame clones alone and is incomplete. Among approximately 87,000 clones listed, about 83% were seen once. This TCR was recovered from a woman aged 18-35 years in good health and CMV-seropositive. This chain uses TRBV27 with TRBJ1-2, with no clear D. Sequences were obtained from PBMCs. CDR3 DNA: TGTGCCAGCAGTTTATCGAGGAACGCCTTTTATGGCTACACCTTC. Protein sequence: CASSLSRNAFYGYTF.